The 29 T cell receptor beta chains in this list originate from one sample, sequenced in a study of blood T cell repertoires in COVID-19. Sequenced by immunoSEQ multiplex PCR; TCRdb stores in-frame clones only, minus some. The table lists 80,000 to 95,000 clones, roughly 84% of them singletons. Sequenced sample: peripheral blood. The receptor source for this set is a woman aged 70-85 years with acute or convalescent COVID-19.

V is TRBV25-1 and J is TRBJ1-1; no clear D gene. Germline lookup yields CDR1 MGHDK and CDR2 SYGVNS. With 3 bases removed from V and 6 bases from J, the gap between germline ends came to 14 bases. The CDR3 loop spans 14 amino acids. The CDR3 region has the DNA TGTGCCAGCAGTGACCCAGGAGGGAAATCTGAAGCTTTCTTT. Protein sequence: CASSDPGGKSEAFF.

With respect to this clone: Other DNA sequences in this sample translate to the same CDR3. This rearrangement joins TRBV5-1 to TRBJ2-1; no clear D gene. The V gene's germline CDR1 is SGHRS and CDR2 YFSETQ. This CDR3 is 14 amino acids long. Deletions cut 0 bases from V and 0 bases from J, with 4 bases between. CDR3 bases: TGCGCCAGCAGCTTGGACAGCTCCTACAATGAGCAGTTCTTC. Its translation is CASSLDSSYNEQFF.

V is TRBV7-2 and J is TRBJ1-2; 7 bases are a match to TRBD1. The germline CDR1 and CDR2 sequences are SGHTA and FQGNSA. CDR3 size: 15 residues. The V and J ends lost 5 bases and 0 bases, in that order; junction bases with no gene match: 6. The CDR3 is CASSPDRATNYGYTF. CDR3 in DNA: TGTGCCAGCAGCCCCGACAGGGCGACTAACTATGGCTACACCTTC. Looking up the rest from reference TRBV7-2 and TRBJ1-2 gives the full variable domain: GAGVSQSPSNKVTEKGKDVELRCDPISGHTALYWYRQSLGQGLEFLIYFQGNSAPDKSGLPSDRFSAERTGGSVSTLTIQRTQQEDSAVYLCASSPDRATNYGYTFGSGTRLTVV.

J is TRBJ1-1 and V is TRBV29-1; D unclear. Looked up from germline, CDR1 is SQVTM and CDR2 is ANQGSEA. The CDR3 is 12 residues long. V was trimmed by 4 bases and J by 6 bases, leaving 12 bases between them. CDR3 sequence reads: CSVAHPGAEAFF. CDR3 DNA sequence: TGCAGCGTTGCACACCCCGGGGCTGAAGCTTTCTTT. The variable domain in full, with the rest retrieved from reference TRBV29-1 and TRBJ1-1, is SAVISQKPSRDICQRGTSLTIQCQVDSQVTMMFWYRQQPGQSLTLIATANQGSEATYESGFVIDKFPISRPNLTFSTLTVSNMSPEDSSIYLCSVAHPGAEAFFGQGTRLTVV.

The V and J genes are TRBV18 and TRBJ2-5, with 7 bases that match TRBD2. V lost 3 bases to trimming and J lost 5 bases; unmatched junction nucleotides: 9. The CDR3 runs to 15 residues. Germline CDR1 KGHSH, CDR2 LQKENI. This CDR3 is CASSPTGTNSETQYF. The DNA for the CDR3 is TGTGCCAGCTCACCTACCGGGACTAATTCGGAGACCCAGTACTTC.

The chain has TRBV10-3 and TRBJ2-5, with TRBD1 identical over 9 bases. Germline-derived CDR1 and CDR2 are ENHRY and SYGVKD. Germline trimming cut 6 bases from V and 2 bases from J; bases unmatched to any gene: 4. CDR3 length: 14 residues. The CDR3 DNA is TGTGCCATCAGAAAGACAGGGGGGCAAGAGACCCAGTACTTC. Protein sequence: CAIRKTGGQETQYF.

This clone was observed once. This rearrangement joins TRBV7-9 to TRBJ1-4; D not resolved. The germline gives CDR1 SEHNR, CDR2 FQNEAQ (reference sequence). Trimming shortened V by 1 base and J by 7 bases, and 13 bases separated the two germline ends. The length of the CDR3 is 15 residues. The CDR3 DNA is TGTGCCAGCAGCTTAGACAGCGGAATCGTTGAAAAACTGTTTTTT. The encoded protein is CASSLDSGIVEKLFF.

V is TRBV28 and J is TRBJ2-1; D remains unclear. V lost 5 bases and J lost 2, with 16 bases in between. This CDR3 has 16 amino acids. Germline-derived CDR1 and CDR2 are MDHEN and SYDVKM. Here the CDR3 DNA reads TGTGCCAGCAGTCCCTCTGAGTCCTTGCCCTACAATGAGCAGTTCTTC. Translation gives CASSPSESLPYNEQFF. Supplemented by reference TRBV28 and TRBJ2-1, the full variable domain reads DVKVTQSSRYLVKRTGEKVFLECVQDMDHENMFWYRQDPGLGLRLIYFSYDVKMKEKGDIPEGYSVSREKKERFSLILESASTNQTSMYLCASSPSESLPYNEQFFGPGTRLTVL.

This clone has only one observation. The CDR3 loop reads CASSPRAGESHEQFF. Here the CDR3 DNA reads TGTGCCAGCAGCCCTCGAGCGGGAGAAAGCCATGAGCAGTTCTTC. The V gene is TRBV9, the J gene TRBJ2-1; 8 bases fit TRBD2. The CDR3 has 15 residues. CDR1 and CDR2 (germline): SGDLS, YYNGEE. Trimming cost V 4 bases and J 8 bases; bases outside gene matches: 11.

This clone was detected once. This chain links TRBV29-1 with TRBJ2-3; a possible D gene is TRBD2 (6 bases). The CDR3 is 17 amino acids. Germline V lookup: CDR1 SQVTM, CDR2 ANQGSEA. The CDR3 reads CSIVGRLGQVLTDTQYF. Here the CDR3 DNA reads TGCTCCATCGTTGGGAGGCTTGGGCAGGTCCTCACAGATACGCAGTATTTT.

The rearrangement uses TRBV15 and TRBJ2-6; D is unresolved. Germline CDR1 and CDR2: LNHNV and YYDKDF (reference sequence). There are 13 residues in the CDR3. The CDR3 sequence: CVTKHSGANVLTF. Here the CDR3 DNA reads TGTGTCACGAAACACTCTGGGGCCAACGTCCTGACTTTC. The full variable domain, its missing parts supplied by reference TRBV15 and TRBJ2-6, is DAMVIQNPRYQVTQFGKPVTLSCSQTLNHNVMYWYQQKSSQAPKLLFHYYDKDFNNEADTPDNFQSRRPNTSFCFLDIRSPGLGDTAMYLCVTKHSGANVLTFGAGSRLTVL.

The chain couples TRBV5-4 to TRBJ1-2; D is unresolved. The CDR3 has 14 amino acids. Germline-derived CDR1 and CDR2 are SGHNT and YYREEE (reference sequence). Trimming removed 0 bases at V and 4 bases at J, with 10 bases between. The CDR3 reads CASSLEAGSYGYTF. CDR3 nucleotides: TGTGCCAGCAGCTTGGAGGCCGGGAGCTATGGCTACACCTTC.

The V call is TRBV10-2, the J call TRBJ2-4; D perhaps matches TRBD2 (5 bases). CDR3 size: 18 residues. The germline V and J ends were trimmed by 5 bases and 8 bases, with 28 bases remaining between them. CDR1 and CDR2 from the germline V gene are WSHSY and SAAADI. The chain's CDR3 is CASSPTLKSTDMRDIQYF. The CDR3 DNA sequence: TGCGCCAGCAGTCCCACCCTGAAGTCGACGGATATGAGGGACATTCAGTACTTC.

This clone was seen many times. V and J are TRBV4-1 and TRBJ1-1; 12 nucleotides agree with TRBD1. The CDR3 length is 16 residues. V lost 5 bases to trimming and J lost 7 bases; unmatched junction nucleotides: 11. Germline values: CDR1 MGHRA, CDR2 YSYEKL. This chain's CDR3 is CASSSQGTGGRGEAFF. The CDR3 DNA follows: TGCGCCAGCAGCTCTCAAGGGACAGGGGGCAGGGGTGAAGCTTTCTTT.

The chain uses TRBV6-5 and TRBJ2-1, with 10 bases fitting TRBD1. CDR1 is MNHEY, CDR2 SVGAGI, per germline. Unmatched junction bases numbered 10, after V lost 11 bases and J lost 6 bases. CDR3 length: 14 amino acids. The CDR3 region is CAGNRGTGVNEQFF. DNA of the CDR3: TGTGCCGGCAATAGGGGGACAGGGGTCAATGAGCAGTTCTTC.

The chain carries TRBV6-1 and TRBJ2-5, with 8 bases fitting TRBD1. Germline assignment: CDR1 MNHNS and CDR2 SASEGT. The junction had 8 bases not matched to a gene; V was cut back by 0 bases and J by 5 bases. There are 16 residues in the CDR3. The CDR3 region is CASSEARAGGRETQYF. CDR3 nucleotide sequence: TGTGCCAGCAGTGAAGCGCGCGCAGGGGGCCGGGAGACCCAGTACTTC.

Comment on this clone: Sequence at one end of the junction differs from germline and may be a read error. V usage is TRBV19 and J usage is TRBJ1-2; D is ambiguous. CDR3 length: 14 residues. Germline CDR1 LNHDA, CDR2 SQIVND (reference sequence). CDR3 protein: CASSKYNIFYGYTF. The CDR3 nucleotides are TGTGCCAGCAGTAAATATAACATCTTCTATGGCTACACCTTC. Drawing the rest from reference TRBV19 and TRBJ1-2, the complete variable domain is DGGITQSPKYLFRKEGQNVTLSCEQNLNHDAMYWYRQDPGQGLRLIYYSQIVNDFQKGDIAEGYSVSREKKESFPLTVTSAQKNPTAFYLCASSKYNIFYGYTFGSGTRLTVV.

The chain combines TRBV4-1 with TRBJ2-1, with 7 positions matching TRBD1. Trimming removed 4 bases from V and 7 bases from J; junction bases left unmatched: 16. The CDR3 is made up of 17 amino acids. CDR1 MGHRA and CDR2 YSYEKL come from the germline V gene. CDR3 protein: CASSPVRVPGGNNEQFF. CDR3 nucleotide sequence: TGCGCCAGCAGCCCGGTGAGGGTTCCAGGGGGAAATAATGAGCAGTTCTTC.

CDR3 DNA sequence: TGTGCCAGCTCACCATTCCAGGGGGGCAATCAGCCCCAGCATTTT. It is translated as CASSPFQGGNQPQHF. The rearrangement uses TRBV18 and TRBJ1-5, with 7 bases aligning to TRBD1. Trimming cost V 2 bases and J 2 bases; bases outside gene matches: 3. Germline V gene lookup returns CDR1 KGHSH and CDR2 LQKENI. The CDR3 is 15 amino acids.

This clone was seen a few times. V gene TRBV5-6 combines with J gene TRBJ2-7; D is perhaps TRBD1 (5 bases). CDR1 is SGHDT and CDR2 is YYEEEE in the germline V gene. The germline V and J ends were trimmed by 1 base and 3 bases, with 8 bases remaining between them. CDR3 length equals 13 residues. The CDR3 is CASSLSQGYEQYV. Here the CDR3 DNA reads TGTGCCAGCAGCTTGAGCCAGGGCTACGAGCAGTACGTC.

The genes are TRBV29-1 and TRBJ1-2; tentatively, D is TRBD1 (6 bases). The CDR3 totals 16 residues. The germline V gene encodes CDR1 SQVTM and CDR2 ANQGSEA. V was trimmed by 3 bases and J by 4 bases, leaving 21 bases between them. CDR3 DNA: TGCAGCGTTGATGGTGTGAAAGGACAGAGTTTCTATGGCTACACCTTC. It translates to CSVDGVKGQSFYGYTF.

The chain couples TRBV28 to TRBJ2-5; maybe TRBD1 (5 bases). Germline values: CDR1 MDHEN, CDR2 SYDVKM. V was shortened by 5 bases and J by 1 base, with 14 bases between the two germline ends. The CDR3 runs 15 residues. CDR3 residues: CASSGAGIIQETQYF. CDR3 bases: TGTGCCAGCAGTGGGGCAGGGATAATCCAAGAGACCCAGTACTTC.

J is TRBJ1-2 and V is TRBV18; tentatively, D is TRBD1 (5 bases). CDR1 is KGHSH and CDR2 is LQKENI in the germline V gene. The CDR3 consists of 14 residues. V lost 6 bases, J lost 7 bases, and 18 bases lay in between. In DNA form, the CDR3 reads TGTGCCAGCTCTCCAAGCCAGGGATCCGGTGGCTACACCTTC. Translated: CASSPSQGSGGYTF.

CDR3 sequence: CASSLSQVSEQFF. The CDR3 nucleotides read TGTGCCAGCAGTTTGTCTCAGGTTAGTGAGCAGTTCTTC. The chain couples TRBV27 to TRBJ2-1; D is unresolved. CDR1 is MNHEY, CDR2 SMNVEV, per germline (reference sequence). V lost 3 bases, J lost 9 bases, and 12 bases lay in between. CDR3 size: 13 residues.

This clone was picked up a small number of times. The V and J genes are TRBV4-1 and TRBJ1-5; 9 bases match TRBD1. The CDR3 contains 17 residues. V was clipped by 1 base and J by 9 bases; unmatched bases: 13. Germline values: CDR1 MGHRA, CDR2 YSYEKL. Here the CDR3 reads CASSQVGQGSLDWPQHF. The CDR3 DNA is TGCGCCAGCAGCCAAGTGGGACAGGGATCATTGGACTGGCCCCAGCATTTT.

This clone was found once. The chain employs TRBV7-2 and TRBJ2-1; tentatively, D is TRBD1 (5 bases). Germline CDR1 is SGHTA and CDR2 is FQGNSA. V lost 5 bases and J lost 6, with 11 bases in between. This CDR3 is built from 13 residues. CDR3 DNA sequence: TGTGCCAGCAGCATACCAGGGTTCAATGAGCAGTTCTTC. This translates into CASSIPGFNEQFF.

This clone was counted a few times. The genes are TRBV5-5 and TRBJ2-2; D gene unclear. The length of the CDR3 is 14 residues. CDR1 and CDR2 from the germline V gene are SGHKS and YYEKEE (reference sequence). Trimming removed 1 base at V and 4 bases at J, with 8 bases between. The CDR3 loop is CASSLLASTGELFF. The CDR3 DNA sequence: TGTGCCAGCAGCTTGTTAGCAAGCACCGGGGAGCTGTTTTTT.

The chain uses TRBV10-1 and TRBJ2-7; 8 bases align to TRBD2. V shed 3 bases, J shed 2 bases, and the junction held 18 bases outside the gene matches. In germline, CDR1 is WNHNN, CDR2 SYGVQD (reference sequence). The CDR3 consists of 19 residues. The CDR3 region is CASSEGARGAAGDPYEQYV. The CDR3 bases are TGCGCCAGCAGTGAAGGGGCCAGGGGAGCAGCGGGAGACCCCTACGAGCAGTACGTC.

The V and J genes are TRBV27 and TRBJ2-1; TRBD1 might be the D (6 bases). The CDR3 loop spans 15 amino acids. Germline V CDR1 and CDR2: MNHEY, SMNVEV (reference sequence). Trimming left V 5 bases short and J 6 bases short, with 17 bases between. CDR3 residues: CASSPLATGSNEQFF. The CDR3 DNA reads TGTGCCAGCAGTCCCCTCGCGACAGGCTCCAATGAGCAGTTCTTC.